The rows below give T cell receptor beta chains drawn from one sample of a study of graft-versus-host responses after intestinal transplantation. Their cognate antigens are unknown. Assay: immunoSEQ multiplex PCR; the TCRdb copy retains only in-frame clones and omits some. The table includes approximately 25,000 clones, approximately 78% detected once. Material: unstimulated CD8+ T cells sorted from spleen or lymph node cells, obtained before transplant. These receptors were collected from a human donor who was the organ donor for an intestinal transplant. Both conserved end residues are part of each CDR3. D genes are given only for firm matches. Size values are once, few and many counts, or a class for expanded clones, and some rows have none.

v_call,d_call,j_call,clone_size,cdr3_length,cdr3_aa,cdr3_nt
TRBV13,NA,TRBJ1-2,once,20,CASSSEVAVEPQRANYGYTF,TGTGCCAGCAGCTCAGAGGTGGCGGTAGAGCCCCAAAGAGCTAACTATGGCTACACCTTC
TRBV10-2,NA,TRBJ2-1,few,14,CASEDAFSYNEQFF,TGCGCCAGCGAGGACGCCTTCTCCTACAATGAGCAGTTCTTC
TRBV4-1,NA,TRBJ2-3,NA,16,CASSQGTAGSTDTQYF,TGCGCCAGCAGCCAAGGTACGGCAGGTAGCACAGATACGCAGTATTTT
TRBV4-2,TRBD2,TRBJ2-2,NA,22,CASSQEPPGLAGVSGRTGELFF,TGTGCCAGCAGCCAAGAACCTCCGGGACTAGCGGGAGTTTCGGGTCGCACCGGGGAGCTGTTTTTT
TRBV6-5,TRBD1,TRBJ2-2,NA,15,CASSWTGSNTGELFF,TGTGCCAGCAGTTGGACAGGGTCGAACACCGGGGAGCTGTTTTTT
TRBV29-1,NA,TRBJ1-3,once,13,CSVHEGFGNTIYF,TGCAGCGTCCATGAGGGTTTTGGAAACACCATATATTTT
TRBV6-1,NA,TRBJ1-3,NA,16,CASSEFKYDSGNTIYF,TGTGCCAGCAGTGAATTCAAATACGACTCTGGAAACACCATATATTTT
TRBV6-5,NA,TRBJ1-4,NA,15,CASSYSGTENEKLFF,TGTGCCAGCAGTTATTCCGGGACGGAAAATGAAAAACTGTTTTTT
TRBV15,NA,TRBJ2-7,NA,15,CATSTSEQSSYEQYF,TGTGCCACCAGCACCTCTGAACAAAGCTCCTACGAGCAGTACTTC
TRBV27,NA,TRBJ1-1,NA,14,CASSLARMNTEAFF,TGTGCCAGCAGTTTAGCCAGAATGAACACTGAAGCTTTCTTT
TRBV5-1,TRBD1,TRBJ1-3,NA,17,CASSPGQGAHTGNTIYF,TGCGCCAGCAGCCCCGGACAGGGGGCGCATACCGGAAACACCATATATTTT
TRBV19,TRBD1,TRBJ2-5,few,14,CASSSRDSQETQYF,TGTGCCAGTAGTAGCCGGGACAGCCAAGAGACCCAGTACTTC
TRBV2,NA,TRBJ1-1,NA,16,CASSERAGRPSTEAFF,TGTGCCAGCAGTGAAAGGGCAGGAAGGCCAAGCACTGAAGCTTTCTTT
TRBV9,NA,TRBJ2-1,NA,19,CASSDHPGTTDGSYNEQFF,TGTGCCAGCAGCGACCACCCCGGAACGACAGATGGCTCCTACAATGAGCAGTTCTTC
TRBV5-6,TRBD2,TRBJ2-5,once,15,CASSLIAGVQETQYF,TGTGCCAGCAGCTTGATAGCGGGAGTTCAAGAGACCCAGTACTTC
TRBV6-5,TRBD2,TRBJ2-1,NA,15,CASSYAAGGPGEQFF,TGTGCCAGCAGTTACGCGGCGGGAGGGCCGGGTGAGCAGTTCTTC
TRBV5-4,NA,TRBJ1-2,NA,14,CASSPDGSPYGYTF,TGTGCCAGCAGTCCGGACGGCTCGCCCTATGGCTACACCTTC
TRBV5-4,TRBD1,TRBJ2-7,few,14,CASSHHRGTHEQYF,TGTGCCAGCAGCCATCACAGGGGGACCCACGAGCAGTACTTC
TRBV19,TRBD1,TRBJ1-1,NA,13,CASSIGTGGEAFF,TGTGCCAGTAGTATAGGGACAGGGGGCGAAGCTTTCTTT
TRBV2,NA,TRBJ2-5,NA,12,CASSELKETQYF,TGTGCCAGCAGTGAACTTAAGGAGACCCAGTACTTC
TRBV19,NA,TRBJ1-2,NA,13,CASSPPGARGYTF,TGTGCCAGTAGTCCTCCGGGGGCAAGGGGCTACACCTTC
TRBV4-3,TRBD2,TRBJ2-1,NA,14,CASSLAGAYNEQFF,TGCGCCAGCAGCCTAGCGGGGGCCTACAATGAGCAGTTCTTC
TRBV5-1,TRBD1,TRBJ2-4,NA,15,CASSSHPGQGSIQYF,TGCGCCAGCAGCTCTCACCCGGGACAGGGATCCATTCAGTACTTC
TRBV30,NA,TRBJ1-3,NA,13,CAWRDNSGNTIYF,TGTGCCTGGAGGGACAACTCTGGAAACACCATATATTTT
TRBV7-8,NA,TRBJ2-7,NA,14,CASSPRWGAYEQYF,TGTGCCAGCAGCCCGAGGTGGGGGGCCTACGAGCAGTACTTC
TRBV5-8,NA,TRBJ2-3,NA,13,CASSQEGPDTQYF,TGTGCCAGCAGCCAGGAGGGGCCAGATACGCAGTATTTT
TRBV28,TRBD1,TRBJ1-5,once,14,CASSLTGTNQPQHF,TGTGCCAGCAGTCTGACAGGGACCAATCAGCCCCAGCATTTT
TRBV19,NA,TRBJ2-1,NA,14,CASSILEGENEQFF,TGTGCCAGTAGTATTCTTGAGGGAGAGAATGAGCAGTTCTTC
TRBV5-6,NA,TRBJ2-5,NA,13,CASRQDFQETQYF,TGTGCCAGCAGACAGGACTTCCAAGAGACCCAGTACTTC
TRBV5-6,TRBD1,TRBJ1-4,NA,15,CASSFGDSTNEKLFF,TGTGCCAGCAGCTTCGGGGACAGCACTAATGAAAAACTGTTTTTT
TRBV27,TRBD1,TRBJ2-5,NA,15,CASSLAPGGQETQYF,TGTGCCAGCAGTTTAGCTCCAGGGGGCCAAGAGACCCAGTACTTC
TRBV27,TRBD1,TRBJ2-3,NA,16,CASSGWAGGREDTQYF,TGTGCCAGCAGTGGCTGGGCAGGGGGCAGGGAAGATACGCAGTATTTT
TRBV7-2,NA,TRBJ2-7,few,13,CASSSFPSYEQYF,TGTGCCAGCAGCTCCTTCCCCTCCTACGAGCAGTACTTC
TRBV29-1,NA,TRBJ1-5,NA,14,CSVVEGGGNQPQHF,TGCAGCGTTGTTGAAGGCGGAGGCAATCAGCCCCAGCATTTT
TRBV10-2,TRBD1,TRBJ1-5,few,15,CASSELDRINQPQHF,TGCGCCAGCAGTGAGTTGGACAGGATCAATCAGCCCCAGCATTTT
TRBV5-5,TRBD1,TRBJ1-2,NA,14,CASSLSGGLFGYTF,TGTGCCAGCAGCTTGTCAGGGGGGCTTTTTGGCTACACCTTC
TRBV6-7,NA,TRBJ2-1,NA,13,CASSYSPSDEQFF,TGTGCCAGCAGTTACTCACCTAGCGATGAGCAGTTCTTC
TRBV4-3,TRBD2,TRBJ2-1,few,15,CASSPGTSGGYEQFF,TGCGCCAGCAGCCCCGGGACTAGCGGGGGATATGAGCAGTTCTTC
TRBV6-5,NA,TRBJ2-2,NA,16,CASSYKAGASTGELFF,TGTGCCAGCAGTTACAAGGCAGGGGCTTCGACCGGGGAGCTGTTTTTT
TRBV9,NA,TRBJ2-7,NA,14,CASSVADFSYEQYF,TGTGCCAGCAGCGTAGCGGACTTCTCCTACGAGCAGTACTTC
TRBV9,NA,TRBJ2-1,once,12,CASSVRRDEQFF,TGTGCCAGCAGCGTAAGACGAGATGAGCAGTTCTTC